The clone carrying this T cell receptor beta chain was seen only a few times. A much larger clone differs by one base, so this may be a read error. The sample is drawn from a study of blood T cells in healthy people across ages. The use of a sample-barcoded 5' primer and a J-beta primer mix characterized a second PCR of roughly 6 to 11 cycles. TCRdb reprocessed the 5' RACE reads via MiXCR and lists one record per CDR3 protein. Of 870,000 or so distinct CDR3 sequences in the sample, under 30% were seen once. J gave up 3 bases and V 4 bases, and 5 bases lay outside the gene matches. The germline gives CDR1 LGHDT, CDR2 YNNKEL (reference sequence). This CDR3 is built from 14 residues.

The sequence was obtained from an elderly woman in good health. This chain joins TRBV3-1 and TRBJ2-7; 8 bases are shared with TRBD1. Sequencing input: blood. CDR3 sequence: CASSPDRARYEQYF. CDR3 nucleotides: TGTGCCAGCAGCCCGGACAGGGCCCGCTACGAGCAGTACTTC.